This T cell receptor beta chain came from a study of vaccination effects on CD4 cells after COVID-19. The overall study: Each participant received a vaccine that was either BNT162b2 or mRNA-1273, given as two doses.

Using viral peptide pools, the ViraFEST assay grew out antigen-specific CD4+ T cells prior to sequencing. Culturing for roughly 10 days preceded CD4+ T cell isolation. Vaccine recipients lacked prior SARS-CoV-2 infection and had negative nucleocapsid antibodies. The researchers cultured 1.5 million to 2.5 million PBMC per well with 9.5 to 10 IU/ml IL-2 and 8 to 10 ug/ml peptides. As to this clone: Its antigen is not identified.

Only in-frame clones appear in the TCRdb table, and some are missing; sequencing was by immunoSEQ multiplex PCR. The sample lists tens of thousands of clones, around 67% seen once, with around 21% in the top ten. V lost 1 base, J lost 8 bases, and 5 bases stayed unmatched. Germline loops: CDR1 SGHTA, CDR2 FQGNSA. There are 16 residues in the CDR3. Study conclusions and caveats: Late post-vaccination samples showed marked contraction of infection- and vaccine-induced clones.

The receptor was isolated from a human donor who received a COVID-19 vaccine. The chain uses TRBV7-2 and TRBJ2-1, with TRBD2 matching over 13 bases. The specimen comprised CD4+ T cells from PBMCs cultured with SARS-CoV-2 spike peptides, sampled before COVID-19 vaccination. CDR3 protein: CASSLVGLAGLYEQFF. CDR3 DNA sequence: TGTGCCAGCAGCTTAGTGGGACTAGCGGGACTCTATGAGCAGTTCTTC. The variable domain in full, with the rest retrieved from reference TRBV7-2 and TRBJ2-1, is GAGVSQSPSNKVTEKGKDVELRCDPISGHTALYWYRQSLGQGLEFLIYFQGNSAPDKSGLPSDRFSAERTGGSVSTLTIQRTQQEDSAVYLCASSLVGLAGLYEQFFGPGTRLTVL.